This T cell receptor beta chain comes out of a study of cytomegalovirus exposure and HLA in healthy donors. In the study overall: There were around 390 genotyped donors. Of these, roughly 80% fell in the genetic ancestry cluster associated with self-reported Caucasian donors.

The PCR ran on 60 Vbeta and 13 Jbeta primers. TCRdb's copy holds only in-frame clones and misses some; the assay was immunoSEQ multiplex PCR. The sample has around 280,000 clones; approximately 90% are singletons. Study-wide points: Reports indicate that TCR beta sequences accurately predicted the HLA-A and HLA-B alleles of most subjects. The study designated roughly 160 TCR beta chains cytomegalovirus-associated. The classifier reportedly diagnosed cytomegalovirus status with high specificity and sensitivity.

Of note for this clone: Its antigen remains unidentified.

The origin of this receptor is a woman aged 18-35 years in good health and CMV-seronegative. The sample taken for sequencing was PBMCs.

CDR3 protein: CASSGGVRDRTHGVNEQYF. The CDR3 bases are TGTGCCAGCAGCGGAGGGGTCCGGGACAGAACGCATGGGGTCAACGAGCAGTACTTC. The genes are TRBV9 and TRBJ2-7, with TRBD1 matching 7 bases. This CDR3 is built from 19 residues. The junction had 23 bases not matched to a gene; V was cut back by 3 bases and J by 5 bases. CDR1 SGDLS and CDR2 YYNGEE come from the germline V gene.